The 19 T cell receptor beta chains below were found in one sample sequenced in a study of cytomegalovirus exposure and HLA in healthy donors. A multiplex PCR was run with 60 Vbeta primers and 13 Jbeta primers. Some clones are missing from TCRdb's copy, which holds only in-frame ones; the method was immunoSEQ multiplex PCR. The table includes around 170,000 clones, approximately 88% detected once. Sequencing used PBMCs. These receptor sequences come from a woman between 18 and 30 years old in good health and CMV-seronegative.

The gene calls are TRBV30 and TRBJ1-3; possibly TRBD1 for D (5 bases). This CDR3 comprises 15 residues. The germline CDR1 and CDR2 sequences are GTSNPN and SVGIG (reference sequence). Trimming left V 0 bases short and J 4 bases short, with 13 bases between. CDR3 in DNA: TGTGCCTGGAGTGTACAAGGGGCAGGGGGAAACACCATATATTTT. Amino acids: CAWSVQGAGGNTIYF.

V usage is TRBV2 and J usage is TRBJ2-1; D may be TRBD2 (6 bases). The CDR3 extends over 13 amino acids. Germline V CDR1 and CDR2: SNHLY, FYNNEI. The V gene lost 6 bases and the J gene lost 0 bases, with 6 bases spanning the gap. CDR3 sequence: CASSGGSYNEQFF. The CDR3 bases are TGTGCCAGCAGCGGGGGCTCCTACAATGAGCAGTTCTTC.

The chain joins TRBV30 to TRBJ1-2; 12 bases match TRBD1. The CDR3 is 16 residues long. Germline CDR1 GTSNPN, CDR2 SVGIG (reference sequence). Trimming cost V 5 bases and J 2 bases; bases outside gene matches: 9. The CDR3 bases are TGTGCCTGGCTCCCCGGGACAGGGGGCGCGAACTATGGCTACACCTTC. It encodes CAWLPGTGGANYGYTF. The full variable domain, with the rest looked up from reference TRBV30 and TRBJ1-2, is SQTIHQWPATLVQPVGSPLSLECTVEGTSNPNLYWYRQAAGRGLQLLFYSVGIGQISSEVPQNLSASRPQDRQFILSSKKLLLSDSGFYLCAWLPGTGGANYGYTFGSGTRLTVV.

The chain has TRBV4-2 and TRBJ2-1; 9 nucleotides line up with TRBD2. This CDR3 is 17 amino acids long. V shed 2 bases and J 6 bases; nucleotides not matched to a gene: 11. CDR1 and CDR2 from the germline V gene are LGHNA and YNFKEQ. CDR3 bases: TGTGCCAGCAGCCAATGGGGCGGGGGGGCTTCAGGCAATGAGCAGTTCTTC. As protein: CASSQWGGGASGNEQFF.

The chain has TRBV6-5 and TRBJ2-1, with no clear D. There are 14 residues in the CDR3. The germline V gene encodes CDR1 MNHEY and CDR2 SVGAGI. Trimming shortened V by 2 bases and J by 8 bases, and 13 bases separated the two germline ends. CDR3 nucleotides: TGTGCCAGCAGTTACCAAGGAGATTTATATGAGCAGTTCTTC. This sequence encodes CASSYQGDLYEQFF.

This rearrangement joins TRBV7-9 to TRBJ2-3, with TRBD2 as a possible D gene (5 bases). The CDR3 length is 14 residues. V lost 7 bases and J lost 3, with 14 bases in between. Germline CDR1 SEHNR, CDR2 FQNEAQ (reference sequence). The CDR3 nucleotides are TGTGCCAGCACCCCCCCAGTAGCGACAGATACGCAGTATTTT. Amino acids: CASTPPVATDTQYF.

The chain recombines TRBV5-5 with TRBJ1-2; 7 nucleotides agree with TRBD1. The length of the CDR3 is 15 residues. V was pared by 2 bases and J by 7 bases, with 11 bases of the junction left unmatched. Germline loops: CDR1 SGHKS, CDR2 YYEKEE (reference sequence). The CDR3 spells CASSFLADRDRGYTF. CDR3 nucleotide sequence: TGTGCCAGCAGCTTCCTAGCAGACAGGGATCGTGGCTACACCTTC. Full variable domain (rest looked up from reference TRBV5-5 and TRBJ1-2): DAGVTQSPTHLIKTRGQQVTLRCSPISGHKSVSWYQQVLGQGPQFIFQYYEKEERGRGNFPDRFSARQFPNYSSELNVNALLLGDSALYLCASSFLADRDRGYTFGSGTRLTVV.

The chain is built from TRBV29-1 and TRBJ1-6; D is unclear. The germline CDR1 and CDR2 sequences are SQVTM and ANQGSEA. The CDR3 sequence is 15 residues long. V lost 1 base and J lost 3, with 10 bases in between. The CDR3 DNA is TGCAGCGTTGAAGCCCGCGCGAGCTATAATTCACCCCTCCACTTT. It yields the protein CSVEARASYNSPLHF. Full variable domain (rest looked up from reference TRBV29-1 and TRBJ1-6): SAVISQKPSRDICQRGTSLTIQCQVDSQVTMMFWYRQQPGQSLTLIATANQGSEATYESGFVIDKFPISRPNLTFSTLTVSNMSPEDSSIYLCSVEARASYNSPLHFGNGTRLTVT.

The chain uses TRBV30 and TRBJ2-5; 7 nucleotides line up with TRBD2. The germline gives CDR1 GTSNPN, CDR2 SVGIG (reference sequence). The CDR3 is 16 amino acids. V lost 1 base and J lost 3; bases outside the gene matches: 11. CDR3 residues: CAWSGPGRGREETQYF. The CDR3, as DNA: TGTGCCTGGAGTGGCCCAGGTCGGGGGAGGGAAGAGACCCAGTACTTC.

The V call is TRBV18, the J call TRBJ2-5; a possible D gene is TRBD1 (6 bases). Trimming removed 6 bases at V and 5 bases at J, with 22 bases between. Germline lookup yields CDR1 KGHSH and CDR2 LQKENI. The CDR3 is 16 residues long. CDR3 sequence: CASSTSGPGVQETQYF. Written as DNA, the CDR3 is TGTGCCAGCTCGACCTCTGGGCCAGGGGTGCAGGAGACCCAGTACTTC.

This rearrangement joins TRBV7-9 to TRBJ2-7; TRBD2 is a possible D gene (7 bases). Trimming cost V 3 bases and J 7 bases, with 31 bases left between them. CDR1 and CDR2 (germline): SEHNR, FQNEAQ (reference sequence). The CDR3 has 19 residues. CDR3 loop: CASSFSNSRDTPSGGEQYF. The CDR3 DNA follows: TGTGCCAGCAGCTTCTCCAATTCCCGGGACACCCCCTCCGGGGGGGAGCAGTACTTC.

The genes are TRBV6-5 and TRBJ2-2; 7 bases are a match to TRBD1. The CDR3 spans 15 residues. The J segment lost 4 bases and the V segment lost 4 bases, leaving 6 bases of the junction unmatched. Per the germline V gene, CDR1 is MNHEY and CDR2 is SVGAGI. CDR3 DNA: TGTGCCAGCAGTTCGACAGGGCTTGGCACCGGGGAGCTGTTTTTT. Amino acids: CASSSTGLGTGELFF.

This sequence joins TRBV30 and TRBJ1-2; D is undetermined. V dropped 8 bases and J dropped 4 bases, with 11 bases sitting between them. CDR3 size: 11 residues. The V gene's germline CDR1 is GTSNPN and CDR2 SVGIG (reference sequence). The CDR3 here is CAKRHSYGYTF. CDR3 DNA: TGTGCCAAGAGGCATTCCTATGGCTACACCTTC.

The chain combines TRBV5-4 with TRBJ2-3; 10 bases fit TRBD2. V lost 3 bases to trimming and J lost 4 bases; unmatched junction nucleotides: 8. The CDR3 consists of 16 residues. Germline CDR1 and CDR2: SGHNT and YYREEE (reference sequence). The CDR3 protein is CASSYQRGGAADTQYF. In DNA, the CDR3 is TGTGCCAGCAGCTACCAGCGGGGGGGCGCGGCAGATACGCAGTATTTT.

The chain combines TRBV15 with TRBJ1-5, with D hard to call. The V end lost 0 bases, the J end lost 4 bases, and 16 bases lay between the germline ends. The CDR3 consists of 17 residues. Per germline, CDR1 LNHNV and CDR2 YYDKDF (reference sequence). The CDR3 region is CATSRDLRHTVNQPQHF. The CDR3 DNA is TGTGCCACCAGCAGAGATCTGAGACACACAGTTAATCAGCCCCAGCATTTT.

CDR3 loop: CASSRQGDRSTDTQYF. In nucleotides, the CDR3 is TGCGCCAGCAGCAGACAGGGGGATCGGAGCACAGATACGCAGTATTTT. J is TRBJ2-3 and V is TRBV5-1, with 9 positions matching TRBD1. V was pared by 4 bases and J by 0 bases, with 6 bases of the junction left unmatched. Germline CDR1 reads SGHRS; CDR2 reads YFSETQ. The CDR3 runs 16 residues.

V gene TRBV28 combines with J gene TRBJ2-4; 7 bases are a match to TRBD2. Germline V lookup: CDR1 MDHEN, CDR2 SYDVKM. This CDR3 is 12 amino acids long. J gave up 9 bases and V 6 bases, and 5 bases lay outside the gene matches. CDR3 sequence reads: CASSPRGTIQYF. The DNA of the CDR3 is TGTGCCAGCAGCCCGCGGGGGACCATTCAGTACTTC.

This clone was detected a few times. This rearrangement joins TRBV11-2 to TRBJ2-5, with 10 nucleotides matching TRBD2. Trimming removed 1 base from V and 1 base from J; junction bases left unmatched: 9. Germline V gives CDR1 SGHAT, CDR2 FQNNGV. The CDR3 runs 18 residues. Here the CDR3 reads CASSLVGFGLAVQETQYF. DNA for the CDR3: TGTGCCAGCAGCTTAGTAGGTTTTGGACTAGCGGTCCAAGAGACCCAGTACTTC.

The chain links TRBV10-3 to TRBJ1-4, with D perhaps matching TRBD1 (6 bases). Trimming removed 5 bases at V and 7 bases at J, with 17 bases between. Germline CDR1 reads ENHRY; CDR2 reads SYGVKD. The CDR3 sequence is 15 residues long. The chain's CDR3 is CAISPGAGIGEKLFF. The CDR3 nucleotides are TGTGCCATCAGTCCAGGGGCAGGGATAGGTGAAAAACTGTTTTTT.